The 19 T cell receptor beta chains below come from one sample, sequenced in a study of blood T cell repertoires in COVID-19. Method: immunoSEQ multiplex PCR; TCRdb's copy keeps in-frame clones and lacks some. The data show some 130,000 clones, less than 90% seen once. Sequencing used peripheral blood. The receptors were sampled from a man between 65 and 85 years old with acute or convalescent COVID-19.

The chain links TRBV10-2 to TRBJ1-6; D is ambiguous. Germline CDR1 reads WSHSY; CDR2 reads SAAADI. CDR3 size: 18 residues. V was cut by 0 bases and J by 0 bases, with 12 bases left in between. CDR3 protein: CASSESGNDSSYNSPLHF. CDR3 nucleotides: TGCGCCAGCAGTGAGTCCGGGAACGATAGCTCCTATAATTCACCCCTCCACTTT.

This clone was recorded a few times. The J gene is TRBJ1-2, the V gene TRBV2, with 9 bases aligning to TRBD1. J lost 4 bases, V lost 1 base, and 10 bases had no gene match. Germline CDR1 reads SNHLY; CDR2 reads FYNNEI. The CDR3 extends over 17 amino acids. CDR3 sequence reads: CASSEGIGTGRSYGYTF. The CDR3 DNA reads TGTGCCAGCAGTGAAGGTATCGGGACAGGGAGAAGCTATGGCTACACCTTC.

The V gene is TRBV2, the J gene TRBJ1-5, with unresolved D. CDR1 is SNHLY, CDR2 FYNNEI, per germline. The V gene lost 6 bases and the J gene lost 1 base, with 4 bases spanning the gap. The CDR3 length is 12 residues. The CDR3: CASRRSNQPQHF. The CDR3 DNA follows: TGTGCCAGCAGACGGAGCAATCAGCCCCAGCATTTT.

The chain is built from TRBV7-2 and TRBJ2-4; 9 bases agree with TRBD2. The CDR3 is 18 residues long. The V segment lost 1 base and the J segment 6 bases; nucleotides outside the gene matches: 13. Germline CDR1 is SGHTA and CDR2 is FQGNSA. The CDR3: CASSLESSGGIRRNIQYF. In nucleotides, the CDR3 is TGTGCCAGCAGCTTAGAATCCAGCGGGGGGATAAGAAGAAACATTCAGTACTTC.

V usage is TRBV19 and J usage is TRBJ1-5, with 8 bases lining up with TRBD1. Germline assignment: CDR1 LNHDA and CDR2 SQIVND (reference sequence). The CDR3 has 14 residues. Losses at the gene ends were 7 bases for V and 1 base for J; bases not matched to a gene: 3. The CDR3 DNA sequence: TGTGCCAGTACCAGGACAGGGAGCAATCAGCCCCAGCATTTT. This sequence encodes CASTRTGSNQPQHF.

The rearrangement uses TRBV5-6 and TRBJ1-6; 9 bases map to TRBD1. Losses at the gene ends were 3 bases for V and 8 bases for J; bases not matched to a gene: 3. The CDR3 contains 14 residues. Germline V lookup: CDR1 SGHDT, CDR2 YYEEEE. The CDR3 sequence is CASSYRDRDSPLHF. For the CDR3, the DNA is TGTGCCAGCAGCTACCGGGACAGGGATTCACCCCTCCACTTT.

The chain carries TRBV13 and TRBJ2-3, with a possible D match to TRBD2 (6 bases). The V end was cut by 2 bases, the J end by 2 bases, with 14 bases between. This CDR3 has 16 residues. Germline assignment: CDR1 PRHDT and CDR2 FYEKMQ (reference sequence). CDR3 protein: CASSLQAGTLTDTQYF. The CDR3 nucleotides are TGTGCCAGCAGCTTACAGGCGGGGACTCTCACAGATACGCAGTATTTT.

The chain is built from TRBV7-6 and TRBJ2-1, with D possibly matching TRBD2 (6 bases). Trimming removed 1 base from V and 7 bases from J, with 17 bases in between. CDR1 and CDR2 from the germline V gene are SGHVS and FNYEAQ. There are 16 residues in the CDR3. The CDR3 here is CASSLVPVGLSNEQFF. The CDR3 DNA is TGTGCCAGCAGCTTAGTCCCCGTTGGACTATCGAATGAGCAGTTCTTC.

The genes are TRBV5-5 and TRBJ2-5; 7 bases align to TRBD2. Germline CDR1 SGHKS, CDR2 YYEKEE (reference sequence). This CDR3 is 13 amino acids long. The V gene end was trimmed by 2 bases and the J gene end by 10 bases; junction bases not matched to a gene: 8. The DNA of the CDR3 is TGTGCCAGCAGCTTATGGACCAGCGGGGACCAGTACTTC. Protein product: CASSLWTSGDQYF.

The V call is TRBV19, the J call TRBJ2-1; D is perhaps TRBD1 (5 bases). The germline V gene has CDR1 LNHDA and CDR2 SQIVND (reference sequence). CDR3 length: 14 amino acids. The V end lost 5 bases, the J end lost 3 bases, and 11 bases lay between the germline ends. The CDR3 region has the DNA TGTGCCAGTAGTGTTCAGGACATCTACAATGAGCAGTTCTTC. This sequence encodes CASSVQDIYNEQFF.

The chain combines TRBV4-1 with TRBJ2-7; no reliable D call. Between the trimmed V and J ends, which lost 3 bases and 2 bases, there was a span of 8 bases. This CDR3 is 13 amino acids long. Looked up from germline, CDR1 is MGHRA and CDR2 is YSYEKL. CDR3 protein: CASSQTRTYEQYF. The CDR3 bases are TGCGCCAGCAGCCAGACCAGGACCTACGAGCAGTACTTC.

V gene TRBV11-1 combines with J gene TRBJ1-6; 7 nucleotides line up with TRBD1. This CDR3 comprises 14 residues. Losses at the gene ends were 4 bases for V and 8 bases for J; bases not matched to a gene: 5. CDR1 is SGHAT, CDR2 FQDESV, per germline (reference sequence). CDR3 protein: CASSSGGLYSPLHF. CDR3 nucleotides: TGTGCCAGCAGCTCAGGGGGTTTGTATTCACCCCTCCACTTT.

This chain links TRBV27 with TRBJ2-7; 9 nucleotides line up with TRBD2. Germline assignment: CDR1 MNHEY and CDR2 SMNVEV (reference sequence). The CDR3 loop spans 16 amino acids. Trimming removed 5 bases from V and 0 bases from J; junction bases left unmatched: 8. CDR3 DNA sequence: TGTGCCAGCAGTCCCCGGCGGGGGGGCGTCTCCTACGAGCAGTACTTC. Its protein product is CASSPRRGGVSYEQYF.

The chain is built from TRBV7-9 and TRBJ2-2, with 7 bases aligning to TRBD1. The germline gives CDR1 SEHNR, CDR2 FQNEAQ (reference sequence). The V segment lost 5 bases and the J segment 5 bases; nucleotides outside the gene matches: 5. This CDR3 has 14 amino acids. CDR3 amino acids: CASSQGVKTGELFF. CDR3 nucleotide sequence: TGTGCCAGCAGCCAGGGGGTCAAGACCGGGGAGCTGTTTTTT.

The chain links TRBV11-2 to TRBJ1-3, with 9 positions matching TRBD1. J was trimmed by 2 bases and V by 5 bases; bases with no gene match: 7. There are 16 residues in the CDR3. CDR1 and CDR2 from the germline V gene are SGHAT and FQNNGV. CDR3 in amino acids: CASSPGTGTTGNTIYF. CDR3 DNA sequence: TGTGCCAGCAGCCCCGGGACAGGGACCACTGGAAACACCATATATTTT.

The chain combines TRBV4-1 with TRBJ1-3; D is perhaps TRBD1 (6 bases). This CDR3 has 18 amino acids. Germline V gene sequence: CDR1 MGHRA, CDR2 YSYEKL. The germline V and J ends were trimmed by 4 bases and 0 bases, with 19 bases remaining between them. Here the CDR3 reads CASSLDPTDSFSGNTIYF. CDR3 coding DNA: TGCGCCAGCAGCCTAGACCCAACGGACAGCTTCTCTGGAAACACCATATATTTT.

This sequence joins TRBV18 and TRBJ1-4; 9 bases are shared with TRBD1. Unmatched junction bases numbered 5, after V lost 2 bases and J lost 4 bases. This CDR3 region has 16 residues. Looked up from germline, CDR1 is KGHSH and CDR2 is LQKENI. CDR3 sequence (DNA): TGTGCCAGCTCACCAGGTGGGACAGGGAGTAATGAAAAACTGTTTTTT. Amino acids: CASSPGGTGSNEKLFF.

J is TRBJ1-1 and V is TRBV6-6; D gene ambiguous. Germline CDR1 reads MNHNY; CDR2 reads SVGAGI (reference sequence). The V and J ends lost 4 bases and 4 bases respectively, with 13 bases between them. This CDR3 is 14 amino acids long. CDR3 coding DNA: TGTGCCAGCAGTTTGACCGGCGAGCGCACTGAAGCTTTCTTT. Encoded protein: CASSLTGERTEAFF.

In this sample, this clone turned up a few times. In DNA, the CDR3 is TGTGCCAGCAGCATCGGTGCGGGGGGCCCTACCTGCTTC. This encodes CASSIGAGGPTCF. The V and J genes are TRBV21-1 and TRBJ2-7; TRBD2 was called by the table and not checked on the DNA. TRBV21-1 is described as a pseudogene. The CDR3 runs to 13 residues.